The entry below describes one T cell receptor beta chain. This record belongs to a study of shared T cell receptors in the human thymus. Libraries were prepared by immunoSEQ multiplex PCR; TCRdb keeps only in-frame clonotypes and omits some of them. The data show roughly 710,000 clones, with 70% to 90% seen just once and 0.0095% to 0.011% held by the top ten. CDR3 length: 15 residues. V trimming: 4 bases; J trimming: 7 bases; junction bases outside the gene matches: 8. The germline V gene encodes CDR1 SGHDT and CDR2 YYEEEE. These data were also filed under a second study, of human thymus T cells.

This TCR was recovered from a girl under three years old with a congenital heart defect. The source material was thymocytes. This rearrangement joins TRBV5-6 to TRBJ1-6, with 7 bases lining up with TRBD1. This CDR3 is CASSPPGGRNSPLHF. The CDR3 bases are TGTGCCAGCAGCCCCCCAGGGGGACGAAATTCACCCCTCCACTTT.